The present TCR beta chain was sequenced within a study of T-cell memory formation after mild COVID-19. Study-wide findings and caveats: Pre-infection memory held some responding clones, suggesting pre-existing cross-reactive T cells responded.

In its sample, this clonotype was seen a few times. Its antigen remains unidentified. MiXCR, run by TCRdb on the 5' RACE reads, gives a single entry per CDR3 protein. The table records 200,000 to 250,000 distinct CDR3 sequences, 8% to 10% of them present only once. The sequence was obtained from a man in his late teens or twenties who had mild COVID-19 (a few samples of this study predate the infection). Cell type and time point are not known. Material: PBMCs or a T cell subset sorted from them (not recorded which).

CDR3 region: CASSPTGRSEAFF. DNA of the CDR3: TGTGCCAGCTCCCCGACAGGGAGAAGCGAAGCTTTCTTT. The chain carries TRBV7-6 and TRBJ1-1; TRBD1 aligns across 7 bases. Losses at the gene ends were 8 bases for V and 8 bases for J; bases not matched to a gene: 11. The CDR3 runs 13 residues. Germline V CDR1 and CDR2: SGHVS, FNYEAQ.